The TCR beta chain described here comes from a study of OX40 agonist ivuxolimab in advanced cancers. Study in general: Hepatocellular carcinoma, melanoma, renal cell or head and neck cancer occurred in dose-escalation patients.

Any history of autoimmune disease or systemic immunosuppression disqualified patients. Germline CDR1 MGHRA, CDR2 YSYEKL. V was shortened by 1 base and J by 5 bases, with 11 bases between the two germline ends. This CDR3 is built from 14 residues. Findings of the study overall: Antigen targets of the expanded peripheral T cells went undetermined. Expansion of clones was among the lowest in partial responders at 0.1-3.0 mg/kg.

On this clone: No antigen is known for it.

Assay used: immunoSEQ multiplex PCR; TCRdb lists only in-frame clones, some missing. The sample includes roughly 62,000 clones, 84% of them seen just once. The specimen was CD4+ or CD8+ T cells sorted from blood, collected in a trial of the OX40 agonist ivuxolimab. This clonotype was obtained from an adult with an advanced solid tumor such as melanoma, head and neck, liver or kidney cancer. The chain has TRBV4-1 and TRBJ1-2; D not resolved. The CDR3 DNA is TGCGCCAGCAGCCAAGTTGTGGGCCCGTATGGCTACACCTTC. Its protein product is CASSQVVGPYGYTF.